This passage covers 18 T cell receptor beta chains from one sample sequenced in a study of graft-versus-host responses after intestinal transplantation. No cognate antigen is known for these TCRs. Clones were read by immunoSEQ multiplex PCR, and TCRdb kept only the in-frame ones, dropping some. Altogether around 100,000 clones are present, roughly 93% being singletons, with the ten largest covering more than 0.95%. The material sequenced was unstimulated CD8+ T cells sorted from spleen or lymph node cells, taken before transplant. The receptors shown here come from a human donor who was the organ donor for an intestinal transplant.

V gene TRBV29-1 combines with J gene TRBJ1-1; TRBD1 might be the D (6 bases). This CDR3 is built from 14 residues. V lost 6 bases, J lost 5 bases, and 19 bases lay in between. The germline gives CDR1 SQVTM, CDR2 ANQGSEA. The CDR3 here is CSVVIGQLGTEAFF. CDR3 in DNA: TGCAGCGTAGTGATCGGACAGCTGGGGACTGAAGCTTTCTTT.

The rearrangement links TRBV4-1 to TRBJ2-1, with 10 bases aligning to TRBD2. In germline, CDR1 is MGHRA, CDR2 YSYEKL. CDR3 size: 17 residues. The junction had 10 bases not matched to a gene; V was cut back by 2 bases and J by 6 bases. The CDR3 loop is CASSQKTPRTSGNEQFF. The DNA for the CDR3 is TGCGCCAGCAGCCAAAAAACACCCCGGACTAGCGGCAATGAGCAGTTCTTC.

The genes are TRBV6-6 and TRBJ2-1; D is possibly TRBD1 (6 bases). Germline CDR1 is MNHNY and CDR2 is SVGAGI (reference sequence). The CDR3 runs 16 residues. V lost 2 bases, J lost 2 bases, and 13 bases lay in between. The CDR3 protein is CASSYPDSRTYNEQFF. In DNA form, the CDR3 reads TGTGCCAGCAGTTACCCGGACAGCCGGACCTACAATGAGCAGTTCTTC.

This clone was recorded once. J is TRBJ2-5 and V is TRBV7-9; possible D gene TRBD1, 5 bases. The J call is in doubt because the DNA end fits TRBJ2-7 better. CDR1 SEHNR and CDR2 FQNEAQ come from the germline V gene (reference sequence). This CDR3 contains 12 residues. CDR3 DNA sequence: TGTGCCAGCAGCTTCGACAGCTACGAGCAGTACTTC. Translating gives CASSFDSYEQYF.

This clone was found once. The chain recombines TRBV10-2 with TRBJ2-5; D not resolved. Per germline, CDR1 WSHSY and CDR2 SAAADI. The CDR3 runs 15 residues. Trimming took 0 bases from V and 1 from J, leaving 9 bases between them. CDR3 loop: CASSESNTIQETQYF. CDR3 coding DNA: TGCGCCAGCAGTGAGTCGAACACCATCCAAGAGACCCAGTACTTC.

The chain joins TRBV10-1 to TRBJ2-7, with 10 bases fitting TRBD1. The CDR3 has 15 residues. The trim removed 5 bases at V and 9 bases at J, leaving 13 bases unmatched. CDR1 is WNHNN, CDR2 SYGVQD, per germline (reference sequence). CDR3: CASSLRPGQGRGQYF. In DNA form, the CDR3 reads TGCGCCAGCAGTCTCCGACCGGGACAGGGGAGAGGGCAGTACTTC.

CDR3 bases: TGTGCCAGCAGCTTAGGGACAGGGGGCGCTGGCTACACCTTC. Protein product: CASSLGTGGAGYTF. V usage is TRBV11-2 and J usage is TRBJ1-2; 11 nucleotides match TRBD1. V dropped 1 base and J dropped 7; count of bases not matched to a gene: 2. Germline CDR1 SGHAT, CDR2 FQNNGV. The CDR3 runs 14 residues.

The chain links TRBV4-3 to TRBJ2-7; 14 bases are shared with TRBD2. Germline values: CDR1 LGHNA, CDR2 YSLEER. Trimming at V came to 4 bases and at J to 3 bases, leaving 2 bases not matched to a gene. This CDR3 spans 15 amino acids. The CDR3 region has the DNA TGCGCCAGCAGCCCTGGACTAGCGGGAGGCTACGAGCAGTACTTC. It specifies CASSPGLAGGYEQYF.

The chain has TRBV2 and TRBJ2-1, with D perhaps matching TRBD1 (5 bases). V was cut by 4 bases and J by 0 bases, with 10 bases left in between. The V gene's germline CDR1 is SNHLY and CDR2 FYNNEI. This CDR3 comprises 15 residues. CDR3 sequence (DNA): TGTGCCAGCAGTGTCACAGGACCCTCCTACAATGAGCAGTTCTTC. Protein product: CASSVTGPSYNEQFF. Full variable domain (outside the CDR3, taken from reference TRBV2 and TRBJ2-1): EPEVTQTPSHQVTQMGQEVILRCVPISNHLYFYWYRQILGQKVEFLVSFYNNEISEKSEIFDDQFSVERPDGSNFTLKIRSTKLEDSAMYFCASSVTGPSYNEQFFGPGTRLTVL.

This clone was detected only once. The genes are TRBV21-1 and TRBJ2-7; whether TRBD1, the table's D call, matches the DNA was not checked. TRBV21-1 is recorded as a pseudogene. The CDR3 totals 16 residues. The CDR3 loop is CASSKDRQIPSYEQYF. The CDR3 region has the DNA TGTGCCAGCAGCAAAGACCGACAGATACCTTCCTACGAGCAGTACTTC.

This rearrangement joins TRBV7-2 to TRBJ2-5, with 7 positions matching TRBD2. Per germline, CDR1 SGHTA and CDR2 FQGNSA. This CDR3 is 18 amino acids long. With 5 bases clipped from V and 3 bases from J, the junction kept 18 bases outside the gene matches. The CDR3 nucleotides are TGTGCCAGCAGCGGGGGACTAACGGACTTTCCGGGGGAAGAGACCCAGTACTTC. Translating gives CASSGGLTDFPGEETQYF.

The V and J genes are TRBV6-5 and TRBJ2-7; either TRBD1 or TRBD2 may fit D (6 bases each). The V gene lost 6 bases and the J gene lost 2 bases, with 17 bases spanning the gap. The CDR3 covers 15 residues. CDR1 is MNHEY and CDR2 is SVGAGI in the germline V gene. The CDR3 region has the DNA TGTGCCAGCAGGACCGTGAAAGGGGGGACCTACGAGCAGTACTTC. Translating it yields CASRTVKGGTYEQYF.

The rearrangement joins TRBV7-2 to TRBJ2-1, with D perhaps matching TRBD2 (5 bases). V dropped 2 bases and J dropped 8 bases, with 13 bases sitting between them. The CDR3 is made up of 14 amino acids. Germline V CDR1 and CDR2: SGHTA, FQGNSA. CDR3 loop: CASSLRGSRYEQFF. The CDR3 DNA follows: TGTGCCAGCAGCTTACGAGGGAGTCGGTATGAGCAGTTCTTC.

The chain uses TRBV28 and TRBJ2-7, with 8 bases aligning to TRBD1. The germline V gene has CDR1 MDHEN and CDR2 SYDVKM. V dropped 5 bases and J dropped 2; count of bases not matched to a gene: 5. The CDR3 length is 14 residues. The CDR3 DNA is TGTGCCAGCAGTCCAGGACAGGGTGCCTACGAGCAGTACTTC. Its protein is CASSPGQGAYEQYF.

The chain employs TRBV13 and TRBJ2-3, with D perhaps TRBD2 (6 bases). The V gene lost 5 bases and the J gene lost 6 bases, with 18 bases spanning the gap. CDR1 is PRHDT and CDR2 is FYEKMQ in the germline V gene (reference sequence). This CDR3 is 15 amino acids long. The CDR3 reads CASSERPTSSDTQYF. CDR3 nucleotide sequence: TGTGCCAGCAGCGAACGCCCAACTAGCAGCGATACGCAGTATTTT.

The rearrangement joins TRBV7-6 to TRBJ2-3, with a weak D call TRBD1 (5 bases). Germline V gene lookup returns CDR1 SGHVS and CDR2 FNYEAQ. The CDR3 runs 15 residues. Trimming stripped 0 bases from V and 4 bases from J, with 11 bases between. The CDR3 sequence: CASSLAGAMADTQYF. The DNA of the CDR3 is TGTGCCAGCAGCTTAGCAGGGGCGATGGCAGATACGCAGTATTTT.

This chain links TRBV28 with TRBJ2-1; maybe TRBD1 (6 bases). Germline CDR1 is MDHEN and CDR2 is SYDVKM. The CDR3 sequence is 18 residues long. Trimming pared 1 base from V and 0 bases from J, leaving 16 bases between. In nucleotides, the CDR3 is TGTGCCAGCAGTTTATCAGGGGCCCTGATGAGCTCCTACAATGAGCAGTTCTTC. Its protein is CASSLSGALMSSYNEQFF.

CDR3 coding DNA: TGTGCCGCTCAAGACAGCCCCGCCTACGAGCAGTACTTC. Translating gives CAAQDSPAYEQYF. The chain combines TRBV30 with TRBJ2-7, with D perhaps matching TRBD1 (5 bases). The CDR3 is 13 residues long. V was trimmed by 8 bases and J by 2 bases, leaving 16 bases between them. Germline V lookup: CDR1 GTSNPN, CDR2 SVGIG (reference sequence).